This T cell receptor (beta chain) is from a study of cytomegalovirus exposure and HLA in healthy donors. Study-level results: TCR beta sequences reportedly predicted the HLA-A and HLA-B alleles of most subjects accurately. A few V segments could not be told apart, such as TRBV6-2 and TRBV6-3, and were left out.

Concerning this clone: As yet, its antigen is unknown.

Germline assignment: CDR1 SGDLS and CDR2 YYNGEE. Trimming left V 0 bases short and J 1 base short, with 14 bases between. The CDR3 has 17 residues. Primers included in the PCR were 60 Vbeta and 13 Jbeta primers. The protocol was immunoSEQ multiplex PCR, while the TCRdb copy is restricted to in-frame clones and leaves out a portion. The sample contains around 210,000 clones, 70% to 90% of which appear only once. V gene TRBV9 combines with J gene TRBJ2-1, with D perhaps matching TRBD1 (6 bases). The sample was PBMCs. This TCR derives from a girl aged 2-10 years in good health and CMV-seronegative. CDR3 sequence: CASSVGTGIFSYNEQFF. In DNA form, the CDR3 reads TGTGCCAGCAGCGTAGGAACAGGGATTTTTTCCTACAATGAGCAGTTCTTC.